The entry that follows covers one TCR beta chain sequence. Its antigen is as yet unknown. Use of 60 Vbeta and 13 Jbeta primers characterized the PCR. The table came from immunoSEQ multiplex PCR; TCRdb's copy has only in-frame clones and leaves some out. The sample contains around 100,000 clones, under 80% of which appear only once. This entry is derived from a study of cytomegalovirus exposure and HLA in healthy donors. Study-level results: Roughly uniform depth of sequencing across donors was assumed in presence/absence analyses. In vitro experiments confirmed that a few CMV-associated chains were specific for CMV antigens.

With V trimmed by 2 bases and J by 3 bases, 10 bases remained unmatched. Germline V gene lookup returns CDR1 SGHNT and CDR2 YYREEE (reference sequence). This CDR3 contains 17 residues. This TCR derives from a man between 35 and 55 years old in good health and CMV-seronegative. The chain carries TRBV5-4 and TRBJ2-7, with 11 bases matching TRBD2. Sequenced input: PBMCs. The CDR3 DNA reads as TGTGCCAGCAGCTTACATCAACTAGCGGGGGCGCACTACGAGCAGTACGTC. This sequence encodes CASSLHQLAGAHYEQYV.